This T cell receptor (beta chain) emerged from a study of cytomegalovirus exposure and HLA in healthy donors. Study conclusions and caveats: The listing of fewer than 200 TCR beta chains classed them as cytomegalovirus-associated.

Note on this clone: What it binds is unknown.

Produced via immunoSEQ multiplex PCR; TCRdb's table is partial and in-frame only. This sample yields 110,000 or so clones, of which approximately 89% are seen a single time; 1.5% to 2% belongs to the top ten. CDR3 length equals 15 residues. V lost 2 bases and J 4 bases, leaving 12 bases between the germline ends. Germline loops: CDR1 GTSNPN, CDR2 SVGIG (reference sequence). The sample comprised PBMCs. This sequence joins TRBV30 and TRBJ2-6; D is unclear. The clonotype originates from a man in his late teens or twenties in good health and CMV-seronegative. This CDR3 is CAWSFKQSGANVLTF. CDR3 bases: TGTGCCTGGAGTTTTAAGCAATCCGGGGCCAACGTCCTGACTTTC.